These T cell receptor beta chains were read from a single sample in a study of shared clonotypes between healthy human individuals. The assay was immunoSEQ multiplex PCR, and TCRdb's table has in-frame clones only and misses some. This sample yields roughly 2.1 million clones, of which just over 90% are seen a single time; under 2% belongs to the top ten. Sample: naive CD8+ T cells from PBMCs. The receptor set was obtained from a man aged 18 to 30 in good health. Some clones in this sample may be carry-over from other donors' samples. Each CDR3 is given with its conserved first and last residue.

v_call: TRBV11-2
cdr3_aa: CASSIPGTGYGYTF

v_call: TRBV29-1
cdr3_aa: CSDRGQGASDTQYF

v_call: TRBV6-5
cdr3_aa: CASSSLAGGYEQYF

v_call: TRBV7-7
cdr3_aa: CASTDRDSPLTGELFF

v_call: TRBV28
cdr3_aa: CASGRTGVTDTQYF

v_call: TRBV27
cdr3_aa: CASSWVAGHTDTQYF

v_call: TRBV6-1
cdr3_aa: CASSVQGGETQYF

v_call: TRBV4-3
cdr3_aa: CASSQASNQPQHF

v_call: TRBV7-3
cdr3_aa: CASSSDREIGTDTQYF

v_call: TRBV27
cdr3_aa: CASSLFPGPWGNQPQHF

v_call: TRBV6-1
cdr3_aa: CASSARILAVYEQYF

v_call: TRBV5-1
cdr3_aa: CASSAGDTIYF

v_call: TRBV6-4
cdr3_aa: CASSEDLMGGNEQFF

v_call: TRBV4-3
cdr3_aa: CASSQGTGLGGTQYF

v_call: TRBV2
cdr3_aa: CASSPPRLRGDYEQYF